The 13 T cell receptor beta chains reported below all come from one sample, sequenced in a study of T cell responses to AZD1222 COVID-19 vaccine. Generated by immunoSEQ multiplex PCR, the TCRdb table keeps only in-frame clones and is missing some. The sample carries some 200,000 clones, roughly nine tenths recorded once. Sequenced here: peripheral blood, sampled 28 days after the second dose of the MenACWY control vaccine. The receptor set was obtained from an adult who received the MenACWY meningococcal vaccine as a control.

The chain is built from TRBV7-2 and TRBJ2-7; 7 bases align to TRBD1. V dropped 3 bases and J dropped 2; count of bases not matched to a gene: 4. The CDR3 has 14 amino acids. Germline CDR1 SGHTA, CDR2 FQGNSA. The CDR3 loop is CASSLDRTTYEQYF. CDR3 bases: TGTGCCAGCAGCTTGGACAGGACAACCTACGAGCAGTACTTC. Full variable domain (rest looked up from reference TRBV7-2 and TRBJ2-7): GAGVSQSPSNKVTEKGKDVELRCDPISGHTALYWYRQSLGQGLEFLIYFQGNSAPDKSGLPSDRFSAERTGGSVSTLTIQRTQQEDSAVYLCASSLDRTTYEQYFGPGTRLTVT.

V is TRBV7-3 and J is TRBJ2-3; 11 bases fit TRBD2. Germline V gives CDR1 SGHTA, CDR2 FQGTGA. The CDR3 consists of 16 residues. The junction had 10 bases not matched to a gene; V was cut back by 5 bases and J by 6 bases. The CDR3 DNA is TGTGCCAGCAGCCCGCTAGCGGGAGGACCGGGGGATACGCAGTATTTT. Translating it yields CASSPLAGGPGDTQYF.

On this clone: This sample includes further DNA sequences coding for the same CDR3. The chain recombines TRBV28 with TRBJ1-6, with 8 bases matching TRBD1. Germline trimming cut 8 bases from V and 7 bases from J; bases unmatched to any gene: 7. This CDR3 contains 14 residues. Germline CDR1 is MDHEN and CDR2 is SYDVKM. The CDR3 DNA follows: TGTGCCAGCGCCGTGACAGGGGTGAATTCACCCCTCCACTTT. It codes for CASAVTGVNSPLHF.

The chain links TRBV20-1 to TRBJ1-5; perhaps TRBD1 as D (6 bases). V dropped 3 bases and J dropped 6 bases, with 15 bases sitting between them. The CDR3 has 14 residues. Germline lookup yields CDR1 DFQATT and CDR2 SNEGSKA (reference sequence). The CDR3 nucleotides read TGCAGTGCTAGTAAATCGGGGGCCGGTCAGCCCCAGCATTTT. Translating it yields CSASKSGAGQPQHF.

The rearrangement links TRBV6-5 to TRBJ2-5; D not certain. V was cut by 2 bases and J by 9 bases, with 7 bases left in between. Germline loops: CDR1 MNHEY, CDR2 SVGAGI. The CDR3 runs to 11 residues. CDR3 residues: CASSYLGSQYF. CDR3 DNA: TGTGCCAGCAGTTACCTTGGGTCCCAGTACTTC.

This chain connects TRBV5-8 to TRBJ1-1; D is unclear. This CDR3 has 13 residues. Germline V gene sequence: CDR1 SGHTS, CDR2 YDEGEE. V was shortened by 1 base and J by 5 bases, with 9 bases between the two germline ends. The CDR3 nucleotides are TGTGCCAGCAGCTTGCGGTGGGAAACTGAAGCTTTCTTT. Amino acid sequence: CASSLRWETEAFF.

The chain is built from TRBV7-8 and TRBJ1-1; maybe TRBD1 (5 bases). V lost 5 bases and J lost 8, with 15 bases in between. This CDR3 comprises 13 residues. Per germline, CDR1 SGHVS and CDR2 FQNEAQ. The CDR3 loop reads CASSAGSRAEAFF. For the CDR3, the DNA is TGTGCCAGCAGCGCGGGGAGCAGGGCCGAAGCTTTCTTT. Drawing the rest from reference TRBV7-8 and TRBJ1-1, the complete variable domain is GAGVSQSPRYKVAKRGQDVALRCDPISGHVSLFWYQQALGQGPEFLTYFQNEAQLDKSGLPSDRFFAERPEGSVSTLKIQRTQQEDSAVYLCASSAGSRAEAFFGQGTRLTVV.

The chain couples TRBV5-1 to TRBJ2-7, with 9 bases identical to TRBD1. V shed 4 bases and J 1 base; nucleotides not matched to a gene: 6. The CDR3 length is 15 residues. Germline V CDR1 and CDR2: SGHRS, YFSETQ. DNA for the CDR3: TGCGCCAGCAGCCTGGCCGGGACAGGGTCCTACGAGCAGTACTTC. This codes for CASSLAGTGSYEQYF.

The chain employs TRBV19 and TRBJ1-5; D unclear. V was shortened by 7 bases and J by 5 bases, with 9 bases between the two germline ends. CDR3 length: 12 residues. Per germline, CDR1 LNHDA and CDR2 SQIVND (reference sequence). CDR3 sequence (DNA): TGTGCCAGTAAGCCGGGAGATCAGCCCCAGCATTTT. Protein: CASKPGDQPQHF. Complete variable domain (other parts from reference TRBV19 and TRBJ1-5): DGGITQSPKYLFRKEGQNVTLSCEQNLNHDAMYWYRQDPGQGLRLIYYSQIVNDFQKGDIAEGYSVSREKKESFPLTVTSAQKNPTAFYLCASKPGDQPQHFGDGTRLSIL.

The rearrangement links TRBV7-9 to TRBJ1-2; no firm D call. This CDR3 spans 14 amino acids. CDR1 is SEHNR and CDR2 is FQNEAQ in the germline V gene (reference sequence). V was trimmed by 3 bases and J by 4 bases, leaving 12 bases between them. For the CDR3, the DNA is TGTGCCAGCAGCTTCCTGGGAGGCGGCTATGGCTACACCTTC. This codes for CASSFLGGGYGYTF.

The J gene is TRBJ2-1, the V gene TRBV2; no clear D. CDR1 and CDR2 (germline): SNHLY, FYNNEI. V was cut by 3 bases and J by 10 bases, with 4 bases left in between. This CDR3 has 10 residues. DNA for the CDR3: TGTGCCAGCAGTGACCGGGAGCAGTTCTTC. Protein product: CASSDREQFF.

V and J are TRBV10-3 and TRBJ2-7, with D possibly being TRBD1 or TRBD2 (5 bases each). The CDR3 has 13 residues. Germline CDR1 ENHRY, CDR2 SYGVKD. V shed 7 bases and J shed 2 bases, with 12 bases lying between them. The CDR3: CAIMDRGAYEQYF. The CDR3 DNA sequence: TGTGCCATCATGGATCGGGGCGCCTACGAGCAGTACTTC.

The genes are TRBV7-2 and TRBJ2-5; D is ambiguous. There are 12 residues in the CDR3. CDR1 is SGHTA, CDR2 FQGNSA, per germline. V was clipped by 2 bases and J by 5 bases, with 6 bases between them. CDR3: CASSLSMETQYF. The CDR3 bases are TGTGCCAGCAGCTTATCCATGGAGACCCAGTACTTC.